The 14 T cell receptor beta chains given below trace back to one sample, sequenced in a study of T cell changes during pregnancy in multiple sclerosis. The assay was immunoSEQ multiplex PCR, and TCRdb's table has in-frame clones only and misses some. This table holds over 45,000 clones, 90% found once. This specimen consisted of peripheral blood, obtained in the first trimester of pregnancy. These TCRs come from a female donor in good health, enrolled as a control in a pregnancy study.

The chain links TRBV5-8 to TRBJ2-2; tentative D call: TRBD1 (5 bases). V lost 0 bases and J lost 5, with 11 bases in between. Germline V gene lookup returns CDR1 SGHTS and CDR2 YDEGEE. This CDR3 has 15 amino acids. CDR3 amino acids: CASSLGQGITGELFF. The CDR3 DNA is TGTGCCAGCAGCTTGGGTCAGGGAATAACCGGGGAGCTGTTTTTT.

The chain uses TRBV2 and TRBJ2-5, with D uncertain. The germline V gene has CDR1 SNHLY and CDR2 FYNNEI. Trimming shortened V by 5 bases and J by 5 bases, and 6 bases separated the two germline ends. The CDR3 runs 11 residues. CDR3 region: CASSIMETQYF. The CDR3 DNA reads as TGTGCCAGCAGTATCATGGAGACCCAGTACTTC. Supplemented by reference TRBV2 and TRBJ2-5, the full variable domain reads EPEVTQTPSHQVTQMGQEVILRCVPISNHLYFYWYRQILGQKVEFLVSFYNNEISEKSEIFDDQFSVERPDGSNFTLKIRSTKLEDSAMYFCASSIMETQYFGPGTRLLVL.

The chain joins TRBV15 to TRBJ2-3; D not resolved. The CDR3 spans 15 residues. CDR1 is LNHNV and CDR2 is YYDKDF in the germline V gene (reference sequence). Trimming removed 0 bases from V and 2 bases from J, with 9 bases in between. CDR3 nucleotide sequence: TGTGCCACCAGCAGAGATGTGTCGTACACAGATACGCAGTATTTT. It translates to CATSRDVSYTDTQYF.

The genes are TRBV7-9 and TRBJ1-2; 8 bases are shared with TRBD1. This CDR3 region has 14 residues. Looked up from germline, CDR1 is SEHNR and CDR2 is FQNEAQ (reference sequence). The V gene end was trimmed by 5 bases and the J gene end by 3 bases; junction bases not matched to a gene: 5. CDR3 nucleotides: TGTGCCAGCAGCGTGCAGGGGGCGCACTATGGCTACACCTTC. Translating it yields CASSVQGAHYGYTF.

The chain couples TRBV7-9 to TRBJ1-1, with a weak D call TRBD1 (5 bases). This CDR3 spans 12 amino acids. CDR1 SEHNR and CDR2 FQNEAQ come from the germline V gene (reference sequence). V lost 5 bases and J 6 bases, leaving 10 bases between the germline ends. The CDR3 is CASSPPGAEAFF. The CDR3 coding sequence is TGTGCCAGCAGCCCCCCGGGGGCTGAAGCTTTCTTT.

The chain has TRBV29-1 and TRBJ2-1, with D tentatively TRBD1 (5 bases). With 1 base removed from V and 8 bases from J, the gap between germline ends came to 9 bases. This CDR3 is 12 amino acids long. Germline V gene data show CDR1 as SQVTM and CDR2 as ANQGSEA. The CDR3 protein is CSVEGWGDEQFF. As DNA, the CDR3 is TGCAGCGTTGAAGGGTGGGGCGATGAGCAGTTCTTC.

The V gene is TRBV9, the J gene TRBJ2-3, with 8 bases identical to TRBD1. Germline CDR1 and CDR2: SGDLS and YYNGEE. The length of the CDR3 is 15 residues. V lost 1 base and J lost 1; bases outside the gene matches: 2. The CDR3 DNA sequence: TGTGCCAGCAGCGTACTACAGGGGGGCACAGATACGCAGTATTTT. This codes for CASSVLQGGTDTQYF.

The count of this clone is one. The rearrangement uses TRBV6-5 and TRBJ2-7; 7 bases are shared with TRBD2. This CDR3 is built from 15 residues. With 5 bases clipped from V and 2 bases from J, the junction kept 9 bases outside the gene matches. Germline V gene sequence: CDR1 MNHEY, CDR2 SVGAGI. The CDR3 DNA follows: TGTGCCAGCAGTATGGGGTGGGGGGGAACCTACGAGCAGTACTTC. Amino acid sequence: CASSMGWGGTYEQYF.

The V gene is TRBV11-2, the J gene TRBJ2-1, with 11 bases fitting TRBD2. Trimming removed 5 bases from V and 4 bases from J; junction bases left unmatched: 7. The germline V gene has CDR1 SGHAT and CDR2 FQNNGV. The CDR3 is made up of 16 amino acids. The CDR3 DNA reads TGTGCCAGCAGCCCGGGGACTAGCGGTCAATACAATGAGCAGTTCTTC. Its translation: CASSPGTSGQYNEQFF. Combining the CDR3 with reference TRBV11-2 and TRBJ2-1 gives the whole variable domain EAGVAQSPRYKIIEKRQSVAFWCNPISGHATLYWYQQILGQGPKLLIQFQNNGVVDDSQLPKDRFSAERLKGVDSTLKIQPAKLEDSAVYLCASSPGTSGQYNEQFFGPGTRLTVL.

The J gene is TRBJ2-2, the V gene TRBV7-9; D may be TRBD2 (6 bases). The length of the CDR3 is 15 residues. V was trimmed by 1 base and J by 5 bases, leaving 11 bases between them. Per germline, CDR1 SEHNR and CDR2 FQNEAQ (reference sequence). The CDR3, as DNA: TGTGCCAGCAGCTTAGGGAGGGCGTCAACCGGGGAGCTGTTTTTT. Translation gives CASSLGRASTGELFF.

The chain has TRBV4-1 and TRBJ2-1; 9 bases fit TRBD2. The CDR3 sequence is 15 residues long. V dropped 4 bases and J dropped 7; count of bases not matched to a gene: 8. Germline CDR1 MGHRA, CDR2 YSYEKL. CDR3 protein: CASSLGASGANEQFF. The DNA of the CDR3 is TGCGCCAGCAGCCTAGGGGCTAGCGGGGCAAATGAGCAGTTCTTC.

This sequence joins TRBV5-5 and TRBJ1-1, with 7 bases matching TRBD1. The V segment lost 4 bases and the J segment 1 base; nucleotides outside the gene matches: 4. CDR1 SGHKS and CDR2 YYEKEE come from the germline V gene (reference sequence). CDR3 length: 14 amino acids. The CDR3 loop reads CASSLEGANTEAFF. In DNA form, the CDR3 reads TGTGCCAGCAGCCTTGAGGGGGCGAACACTGAAGCTTTCTTT. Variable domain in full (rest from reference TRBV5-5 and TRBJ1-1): DAGVTQSPTHLIKTRGQQVTLRCSPISGHKSVSWYQQVLGQGPQFIFQYYEKEERGRGNFPDRFSARQFPNYSSELNVNALLLGDSALYLCASSLEGANTEAFFGQGTRLTVV.

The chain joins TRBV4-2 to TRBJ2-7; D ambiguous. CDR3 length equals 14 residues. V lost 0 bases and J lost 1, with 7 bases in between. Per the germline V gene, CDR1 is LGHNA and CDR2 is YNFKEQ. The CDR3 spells CASSQEAGSYEQYF. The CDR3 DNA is TGTGCCAGCAGCCAAGAGGCAGGATCCTACGAGCAGTACTTC.

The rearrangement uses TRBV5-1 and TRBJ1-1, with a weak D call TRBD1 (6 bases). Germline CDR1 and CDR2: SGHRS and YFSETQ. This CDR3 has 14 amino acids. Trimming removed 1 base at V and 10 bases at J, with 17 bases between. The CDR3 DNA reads TGCGCCAGCAGCTTGAACTCGGCAGGGGAGGGAGCTTTCTTT. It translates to CASSLNSAGEGAFF.